This paragraph covers one T cell receptor (beta chain) sequence. Antigen unknown. This specimen belongs to a study of blood T cells in healthy people across ages. General study findings and limits: Without sorted subsets, naive and antigen-experienced compartments could not be conclusively compared. Versus aged donors, long-lived donors had higher diversity and more naive CD4+ cells. In older individuals, TCR beta diversity per million T cells was lower, falling roughly linearly with age.

The CDR3 loop spans 17 amino acids. The V gene's germline CDR1 is MNHNS and CDR2 SASEGT. The V and J ends lost 6 bases and 6 bases, in that order; junction bases with no gene match: 15. PCR was performed a second time for about 7 to 11 cycles using a sample-barcoded 5' primer and a J-beta primer mix. A template-switch adaptor that had 12 random nucleotides put a tag on each cDNA molecule. TCRdb processed the 5' RACE reads anew with MiXCR; each CDR3 protein has one entry. The sample has approximately 600,000 distinct CDR3 sequences; roughly 58% are singletons. The genes are TRBV6-1 and TRBJ1-5; 9 nucleotides match TRBD1. Sequenced sample: blood. This sequence originates from a man between 60 and 75 years old in good health. The CDR3 reads CASRGDRDVIQGQPQHF. The CDR3 bases are TGTGCCAGCAGAGGGGACAGGGACGTTATCCAGGGTCAGCCCCAGCATTTT.